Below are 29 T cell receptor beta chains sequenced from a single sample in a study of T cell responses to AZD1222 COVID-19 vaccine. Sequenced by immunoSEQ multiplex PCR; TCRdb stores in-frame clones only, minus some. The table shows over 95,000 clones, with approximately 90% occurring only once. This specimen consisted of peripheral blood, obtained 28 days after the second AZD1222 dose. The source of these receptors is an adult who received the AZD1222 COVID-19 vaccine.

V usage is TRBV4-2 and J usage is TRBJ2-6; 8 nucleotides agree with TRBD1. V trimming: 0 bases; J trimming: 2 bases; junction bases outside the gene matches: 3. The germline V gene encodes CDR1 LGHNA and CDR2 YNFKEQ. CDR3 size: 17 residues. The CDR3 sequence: CASSQEGTGTGANVLTF. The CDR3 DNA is TGTGCCAGCAGCCAAGAAGGGACAGGTACTGGGGCCAACGTCCTGACTTTC.

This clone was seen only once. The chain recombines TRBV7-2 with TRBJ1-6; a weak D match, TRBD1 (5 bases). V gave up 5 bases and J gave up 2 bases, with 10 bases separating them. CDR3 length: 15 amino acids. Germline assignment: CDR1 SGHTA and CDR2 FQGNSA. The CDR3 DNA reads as TGTGCCAGCAGCCCAGGGATCCCCTATAATTCACCCCTCCACTTT. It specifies CASSPGIPYNSPLHF.

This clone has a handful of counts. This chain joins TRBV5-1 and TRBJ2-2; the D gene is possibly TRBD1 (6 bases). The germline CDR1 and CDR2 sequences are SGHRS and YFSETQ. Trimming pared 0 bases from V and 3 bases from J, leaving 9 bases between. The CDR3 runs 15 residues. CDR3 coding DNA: TGCGCCAGCAGCTTGGGCACAGGGTACACCGGGGAGCTGTTTTTT. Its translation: CASSLGTGYTGELFF. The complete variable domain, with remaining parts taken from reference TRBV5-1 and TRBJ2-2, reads KAGVTQTPRYLIKTRGQQVTLSCSPISGHRSVSWYQQTPGQGLQFLFEYFSETQRNKGNFPGRFSGRQFSNSRSEMNVSTLELGDSALYLCASSLGTGYTGELFFGEGSRLTVL.

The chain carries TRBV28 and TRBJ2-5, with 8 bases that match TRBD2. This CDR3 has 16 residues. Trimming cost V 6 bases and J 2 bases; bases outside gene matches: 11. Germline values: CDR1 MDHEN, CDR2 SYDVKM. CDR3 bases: TGTGCCAGCAGGCGGTCGGTTAGCGGGGTGCAAGAGACCCAGTACTTC. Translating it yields CASRRSVSGVQETQYF.

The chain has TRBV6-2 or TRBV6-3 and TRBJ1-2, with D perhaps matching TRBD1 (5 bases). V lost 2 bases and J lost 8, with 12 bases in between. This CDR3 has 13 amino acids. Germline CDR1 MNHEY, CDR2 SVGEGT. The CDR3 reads CASSYARAMGYTF. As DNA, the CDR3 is TGTGCCAGCAGTTACGCCAGGGCTATGGGCTACACCTTC.

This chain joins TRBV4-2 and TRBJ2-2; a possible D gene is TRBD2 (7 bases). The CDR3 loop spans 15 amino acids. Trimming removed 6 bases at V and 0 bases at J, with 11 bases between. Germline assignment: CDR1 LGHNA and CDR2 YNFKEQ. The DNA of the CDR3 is TGTGCCAGCAGGGGAGGGACATCGAACACCGGGGAGCTGTTTTTT. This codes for CASRGGTSNTGELFF.

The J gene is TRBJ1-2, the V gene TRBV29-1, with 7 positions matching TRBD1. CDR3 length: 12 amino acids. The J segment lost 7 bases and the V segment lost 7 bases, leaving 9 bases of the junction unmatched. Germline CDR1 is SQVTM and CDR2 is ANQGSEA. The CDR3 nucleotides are TGCAGCGGATTGACAGGGCTCTTTGGCTACACCTTC. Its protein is CSGLTGLFGYTF.

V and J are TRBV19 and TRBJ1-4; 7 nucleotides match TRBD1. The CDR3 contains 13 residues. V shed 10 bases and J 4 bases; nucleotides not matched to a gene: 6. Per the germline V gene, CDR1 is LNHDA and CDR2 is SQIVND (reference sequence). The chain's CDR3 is CATRRDSNEKLFF. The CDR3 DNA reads TGTGCCACCCGGCGGGACAGTAATGAAAAACTGTTTTTT.

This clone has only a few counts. CDR3 sequence: CASKEGGENQPQHF. CDR3 in DNA: TGCGCCAGCAAGGAGGGGGGCGAAAATCAGCCCCAGCATTTT. The chain employs TRBV5-1 and TRBJ1-5, with D possibly TRBD1 on 6 matching bases. V gave up 6 bases and J gave up 4 bases, with 14 bases separating them. The CDR3 runs 14 residues. Germline CDR1 reads SGHRS; CDR2 reads YFSETQ.

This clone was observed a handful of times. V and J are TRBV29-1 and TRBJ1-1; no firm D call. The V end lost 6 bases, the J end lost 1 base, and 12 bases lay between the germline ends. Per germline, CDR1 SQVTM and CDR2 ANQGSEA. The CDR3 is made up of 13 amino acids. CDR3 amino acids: CSVPNNQNTEAFF. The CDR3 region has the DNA TGCAGCGTACCGAATAACCAGAACACTGAAGCTTTCTTT.

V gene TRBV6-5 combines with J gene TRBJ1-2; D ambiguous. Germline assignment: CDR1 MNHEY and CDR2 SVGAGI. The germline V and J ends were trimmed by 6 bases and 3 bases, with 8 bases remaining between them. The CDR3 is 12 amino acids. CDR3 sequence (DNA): TGTGCCAGCAGATTATATGACTATGGCTACACCTTC. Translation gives CASRLYDYGYTF.

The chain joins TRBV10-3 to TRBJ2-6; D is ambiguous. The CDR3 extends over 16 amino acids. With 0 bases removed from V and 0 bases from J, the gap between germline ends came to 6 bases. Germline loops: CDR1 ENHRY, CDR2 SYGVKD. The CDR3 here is CAISESQASGANVLTF. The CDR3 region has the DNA TGTGCCATCAGTGAGTCGCAGGCCTCTGGGGCCAACGTCCTGACTTTC.

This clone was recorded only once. CDR3 in amino acids: CASSQATMKDTQYF. In DNA, the CDR3 is TGCGCCAGCAGCCAAGCCACCATGAAGGATACGCAGTATTTT. The J gene is TRBJ2-3, the V gene TRBV4-3, with D uncertain. Trimming removed 1 base from V and 6 bases from J, with 11 bases in between. CDR3 length: 14 amino acids. From germline, CDR1 is LGHNA and CDR2 YSLEER.

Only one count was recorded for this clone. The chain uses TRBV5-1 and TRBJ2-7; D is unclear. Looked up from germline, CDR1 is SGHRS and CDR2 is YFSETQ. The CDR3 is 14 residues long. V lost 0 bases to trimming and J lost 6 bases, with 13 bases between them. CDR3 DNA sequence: TGCGCCAGCAGCTTGGATAGACGGCGTTCCGAGCAGTACTTC. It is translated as CASSLDRRRSEQYF.

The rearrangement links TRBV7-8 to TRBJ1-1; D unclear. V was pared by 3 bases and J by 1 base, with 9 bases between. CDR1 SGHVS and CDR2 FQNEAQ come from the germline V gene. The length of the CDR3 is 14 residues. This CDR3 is CASSFASQNTEAFF. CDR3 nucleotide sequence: TGTGCCAGCAGCTTCGCTTCACAGAACACTGAAGCTTTCTTT.

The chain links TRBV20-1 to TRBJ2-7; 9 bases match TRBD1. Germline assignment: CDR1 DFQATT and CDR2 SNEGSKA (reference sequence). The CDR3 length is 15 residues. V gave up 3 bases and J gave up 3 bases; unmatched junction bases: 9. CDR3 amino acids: CSASPRTGAYYEQYF. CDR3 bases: TGCAGTGCTAGTCCTAGGACAGGGGCTTACTACGAGCAGTACTTC.

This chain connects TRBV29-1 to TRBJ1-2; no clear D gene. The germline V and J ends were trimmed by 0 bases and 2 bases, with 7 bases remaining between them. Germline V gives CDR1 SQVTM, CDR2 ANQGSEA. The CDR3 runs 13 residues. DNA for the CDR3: TGCAGCGTTGAAGATGGCGTAAACTATGGCTACACCTTC. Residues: CSVEDGVNYGYTF.

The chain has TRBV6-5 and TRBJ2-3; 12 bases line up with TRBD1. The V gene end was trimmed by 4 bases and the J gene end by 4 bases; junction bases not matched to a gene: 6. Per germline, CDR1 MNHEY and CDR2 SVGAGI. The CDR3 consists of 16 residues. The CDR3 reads CASSLAGTGGADTQYF. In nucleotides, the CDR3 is TGTGCCAGCAGTTTAGCCGGGACAGGGGGCGCAGATACGCAGTATTTT.

Here the CDR3 DNA reads TGTGCCAGCAGTTTATCGGGCAGCACCCCCTCTGGAAACACCATATATTTT. Translation gives CASSLSGSTPSGNTIYF. This chain links TRBV27 with TRBJ1-3; D gene uncertain. The CDR3 runs 17 residues. V lost 0 bases and J 0 bases, leaving 12 bases between the germline ends. The V gene's germline CDR1 is MNHEY and CDR2 SMNVEV (reference sequence).

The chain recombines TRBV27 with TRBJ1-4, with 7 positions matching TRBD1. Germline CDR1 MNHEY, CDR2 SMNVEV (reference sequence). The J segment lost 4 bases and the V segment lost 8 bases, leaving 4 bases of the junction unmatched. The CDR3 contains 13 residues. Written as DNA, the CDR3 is TGTGCCAGCTCGGGACAGCATAATGAAAAACTGTTTTTT. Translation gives CASSGQHNEKLFF.

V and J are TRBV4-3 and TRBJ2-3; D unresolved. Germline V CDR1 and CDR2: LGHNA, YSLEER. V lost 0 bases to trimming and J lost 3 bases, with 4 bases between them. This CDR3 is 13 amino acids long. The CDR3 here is CASSQDWTDTQYF. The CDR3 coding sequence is TGCGCCAGCAGCCAAGATTGGACAGATACGCAGTATTTT.

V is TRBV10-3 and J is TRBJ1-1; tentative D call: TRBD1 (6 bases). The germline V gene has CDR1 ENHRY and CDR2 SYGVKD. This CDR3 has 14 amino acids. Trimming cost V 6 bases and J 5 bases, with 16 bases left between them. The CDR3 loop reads CAIRDLTGRTEAFF. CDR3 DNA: TGTGCCATCAGGGATTTAACAGGGAGGACTGAAGCTTTCTTT.

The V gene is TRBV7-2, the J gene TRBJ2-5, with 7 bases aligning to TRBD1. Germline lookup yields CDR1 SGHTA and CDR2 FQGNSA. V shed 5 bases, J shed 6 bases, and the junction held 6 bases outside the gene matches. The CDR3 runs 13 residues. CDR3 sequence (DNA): TGTGCCAGCAGCATCGACAGGGAACAGACCCAGTACTTC. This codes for CASSIDREQTQYF. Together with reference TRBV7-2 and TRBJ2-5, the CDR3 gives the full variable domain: GAGVSQSPSNKVTEKGKDVELRCDPISGHTALYWYRQSLGQGLEFLIYFQGNSAPDKSGLPSDRFSAERTGGSVSTLTIQRTQQEDSAVYLCASSIDREQTQYFGPGTRLLVL.

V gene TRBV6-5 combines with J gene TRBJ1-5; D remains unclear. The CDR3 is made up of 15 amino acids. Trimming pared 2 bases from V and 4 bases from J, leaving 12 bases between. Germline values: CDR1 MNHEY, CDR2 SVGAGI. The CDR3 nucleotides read TGTGCCAGCAGTTACAGCCGGGTCTTAAATCAGCCCCAGCATTTT. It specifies CASSYSRVLNQPQHF.

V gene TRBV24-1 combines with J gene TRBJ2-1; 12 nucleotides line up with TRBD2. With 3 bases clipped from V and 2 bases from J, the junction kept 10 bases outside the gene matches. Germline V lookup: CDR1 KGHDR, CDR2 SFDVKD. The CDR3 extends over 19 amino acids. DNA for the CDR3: TGTGCCACCAGTGATCTCCCTACTAGCGGGGGGACAGCCTACAATGAGCAGTTCTTC. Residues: CATSDLPTSGGTAYNEQFF.

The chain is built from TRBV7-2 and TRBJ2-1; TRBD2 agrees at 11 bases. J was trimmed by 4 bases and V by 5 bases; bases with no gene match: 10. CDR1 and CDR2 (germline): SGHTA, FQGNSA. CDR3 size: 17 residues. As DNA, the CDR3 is TGTGCCAGCAGCACGACTAGCGGGGTGCCCTTTTACAATGAGCAGTTCTTC. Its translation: CASSTTSGVPFYNEQFF.

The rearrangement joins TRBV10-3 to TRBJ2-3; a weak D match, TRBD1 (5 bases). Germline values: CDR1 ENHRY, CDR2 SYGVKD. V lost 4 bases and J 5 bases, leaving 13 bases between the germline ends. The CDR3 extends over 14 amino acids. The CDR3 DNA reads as TGTGCCATCAGTGGGGGCGGTCCGGGAGATACGCAGTATTTT. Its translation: CAISGGGPGDTQYF.

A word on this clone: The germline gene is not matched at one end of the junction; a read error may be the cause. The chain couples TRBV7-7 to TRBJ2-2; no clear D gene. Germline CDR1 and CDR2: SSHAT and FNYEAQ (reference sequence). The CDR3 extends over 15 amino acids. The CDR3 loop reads CASRESPSNTGELFF. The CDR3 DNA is TGTGCTAGCAGAGAATCCCCAAGTAACACCGGGGAGCTGTTTTTT. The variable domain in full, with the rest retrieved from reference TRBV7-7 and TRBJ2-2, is GAGVSQSPRYKVTKRGQDVTLRCDPISSHATLYWYQQALGQGPEFLTYFNYEAQPDKSGLPSDRFSAERPEGSISTLTIQRTEQRDSAMYRCASRESPSNTGELFFGEGSRLTVL.

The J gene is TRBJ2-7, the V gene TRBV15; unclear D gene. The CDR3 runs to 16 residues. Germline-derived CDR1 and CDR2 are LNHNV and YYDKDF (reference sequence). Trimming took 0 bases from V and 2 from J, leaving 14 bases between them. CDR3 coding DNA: TGTGCCACCAGCAGAGATCCCCAATCAAGAACCTACGAGCAGTACTTC. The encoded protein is CATSRDPQSRTYEQYF.